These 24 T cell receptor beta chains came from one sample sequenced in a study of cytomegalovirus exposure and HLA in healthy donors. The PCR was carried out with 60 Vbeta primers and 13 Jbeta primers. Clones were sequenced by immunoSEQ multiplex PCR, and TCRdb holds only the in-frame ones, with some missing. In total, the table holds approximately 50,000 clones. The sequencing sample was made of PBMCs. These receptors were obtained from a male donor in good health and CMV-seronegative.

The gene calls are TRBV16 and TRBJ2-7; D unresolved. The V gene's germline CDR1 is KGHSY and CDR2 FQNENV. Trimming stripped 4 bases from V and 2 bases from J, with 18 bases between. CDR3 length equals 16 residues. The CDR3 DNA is TGTGCCAGCAGCCTAACGGCTGCCAGCGCCCCCTACGAGCAGTACTTC. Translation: CASSLTAASAPYEQYF. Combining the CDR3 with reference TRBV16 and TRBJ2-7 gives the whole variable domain GEEVAQTPKHLVRGEGQKAKLYCAPIKGHSYVFWYQQVLKNEFKFLISFQNENVFDETGMPKERFSAKCLPNSPCSLEIQATKLEDSAVYFCASSLTAASAPYEQYFGPGTRLTVT.

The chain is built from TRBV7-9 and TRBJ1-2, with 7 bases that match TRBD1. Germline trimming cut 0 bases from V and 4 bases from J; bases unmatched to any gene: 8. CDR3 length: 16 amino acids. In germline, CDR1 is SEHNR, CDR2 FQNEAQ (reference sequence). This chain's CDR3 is CASSLATTGPGYGYTF. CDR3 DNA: TGTGCCAGCAGCTTAGCGACGACAGGGCCGGGCTATGGCTACACCTTC.

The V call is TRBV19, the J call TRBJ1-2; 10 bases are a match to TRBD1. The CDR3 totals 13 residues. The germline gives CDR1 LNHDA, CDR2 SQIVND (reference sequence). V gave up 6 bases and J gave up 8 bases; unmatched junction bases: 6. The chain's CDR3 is CASSDRGRGGYTF. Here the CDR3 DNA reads TGTGCCAGTAGCGACAGGGGGCGTGGAGGCTACACCTTC.

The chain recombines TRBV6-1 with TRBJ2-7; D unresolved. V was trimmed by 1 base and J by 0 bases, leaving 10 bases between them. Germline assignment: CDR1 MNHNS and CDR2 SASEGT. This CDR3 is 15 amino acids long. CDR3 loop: CASSEVRSPSYEQYF. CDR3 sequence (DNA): TGTGCCAGCAGTGAAGTCCGGAGCCCCTCCTACGAGCAGTACTTC.

Here the CDR3 DNA reads TGTGCCAGCAGCGTAGGGACAGGGAGTGAAGCTTTCTTT. As protein: CASSVGTGSEAFF. The chain employs TRBV9 and TRBJ1-1; 8 nucleotides line up with TRBD1. The CDR3 sequence is 13 residues long. V lost 0 bases, J lost 7 bases, and 2 bases stayed unmatched. Germline V gives CDR1 SGDLS, CDR2 YYNGEE. Combining the CDR3 with reference TRBV9 and TRBJ1-1 gives the whole variable domain DSGVTQTPKHLITATGQRVTLRCSPRSGDLSVYWYQQSLDQGLQFLIQYYNGEERAKGNILERFSAQQFPDLHSELNLSSLELGDSALYFCASSVGTGSEAFFGQGTRLTVV.

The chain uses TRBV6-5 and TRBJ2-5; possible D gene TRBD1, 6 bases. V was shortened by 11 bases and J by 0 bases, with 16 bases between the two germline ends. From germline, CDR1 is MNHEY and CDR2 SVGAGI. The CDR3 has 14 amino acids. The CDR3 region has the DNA TGTGCCTCTACACAGGGAAAGTACCAAGAGACCCAGTACTTC. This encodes CASTQGKYQETQYF.

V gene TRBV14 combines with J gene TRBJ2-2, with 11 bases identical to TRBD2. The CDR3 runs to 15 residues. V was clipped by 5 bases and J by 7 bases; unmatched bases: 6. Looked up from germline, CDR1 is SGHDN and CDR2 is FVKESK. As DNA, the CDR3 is TGTGCCAGCAGCATTAGCGGGGGGGCGTTCGGGGAGCTGTTTTTT. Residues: CASSISGGAFGELFF.

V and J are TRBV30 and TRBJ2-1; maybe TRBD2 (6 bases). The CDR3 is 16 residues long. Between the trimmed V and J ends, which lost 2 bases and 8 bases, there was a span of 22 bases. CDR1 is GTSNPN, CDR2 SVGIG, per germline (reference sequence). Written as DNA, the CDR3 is TGTGCCTGGAGTCCCCCGTGGGAGGTCTACAATGATGAGCAGTTCTTC. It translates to CAWSPPWEVYNDEQFF.

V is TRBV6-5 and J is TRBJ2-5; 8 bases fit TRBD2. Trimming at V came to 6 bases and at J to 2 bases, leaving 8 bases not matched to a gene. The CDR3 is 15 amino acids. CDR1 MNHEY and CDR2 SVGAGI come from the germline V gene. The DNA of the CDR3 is TGTGCCAGCAGGGACCCAACTAGCGGTCAAGAGACCCAGTACTTC. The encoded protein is CASRDPTSGQETQYF.

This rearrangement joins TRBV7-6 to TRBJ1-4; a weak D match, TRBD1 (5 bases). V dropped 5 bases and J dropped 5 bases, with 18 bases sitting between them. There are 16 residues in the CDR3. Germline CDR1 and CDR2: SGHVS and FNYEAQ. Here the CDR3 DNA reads TGTGCCAGCAGCCCCCAACCCGACAGACCAAATGAAAAACTGTTTTTT. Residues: CASSPQPDRPNEKLFF.

CDR3 sequence (DNA): TGCAGCGTTAGAGTTCCGGGACAGAACACCGGGGAGCTGTTTTTT. Protein sequence: CSVRVPGQNTGELFF. The chain couples TRBV29-1 to TRBJ2-2; D may be TRBD1 (6 bases). Germline V gives CDR1 SQVTM, CDR2 ANQGSEA. CDR3 length: 15 residues. V was trimmed by 5 bases and J by 1 base, leaving 14 bases between them.

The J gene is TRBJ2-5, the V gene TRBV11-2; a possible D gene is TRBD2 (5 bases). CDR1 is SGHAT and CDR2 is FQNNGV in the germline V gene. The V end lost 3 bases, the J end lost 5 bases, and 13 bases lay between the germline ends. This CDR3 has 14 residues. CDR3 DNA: TGTGCCAGCAGCTTTCTTGCCGGGGTCGAGACCCAGTACTTC. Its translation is CASSFLAGVETQYF.

CDR3 nucleotide sequence: TGTGCCACCAGCAGATTATCGGCGGGCAATCAGCCCCAGCATTTT. Encoded protein: CATSRLSAGNQPQHF. The V and J genes are TRBV15 and TRBJ1-5; D not resolved. Trimming pared 2 bases from V and 2 bases from J, leaving 10 bases between. Germline V CDR1 and CDR2: LNHNV, YYDKDF (reference sequence). This CDR3 spans 15 amino acids.

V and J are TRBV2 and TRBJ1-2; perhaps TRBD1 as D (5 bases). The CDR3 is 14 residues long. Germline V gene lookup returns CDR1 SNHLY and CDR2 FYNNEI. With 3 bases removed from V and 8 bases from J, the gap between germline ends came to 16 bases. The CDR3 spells CASSDKSRVYGYTF. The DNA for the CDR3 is TGTGCCAGCAGTGATAAATCCAGGGTTTACGGCTACACCTTC.

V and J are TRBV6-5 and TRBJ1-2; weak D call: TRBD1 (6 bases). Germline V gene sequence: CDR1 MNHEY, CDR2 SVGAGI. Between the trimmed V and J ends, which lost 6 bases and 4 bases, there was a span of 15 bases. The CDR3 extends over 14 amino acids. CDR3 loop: CASRFTGRGYGYTF. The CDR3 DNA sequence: TGTGCCAGCAGATTCACAGGGAGGGGCTATGGCTACACCTTC.

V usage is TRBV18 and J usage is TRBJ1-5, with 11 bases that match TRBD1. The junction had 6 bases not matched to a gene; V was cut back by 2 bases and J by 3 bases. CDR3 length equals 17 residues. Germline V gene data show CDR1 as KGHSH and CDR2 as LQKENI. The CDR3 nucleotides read TGTGCCAGCTCACCAACCGGGACAGGGGGGGTCAATCAGCCCCAGCATTTT. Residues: CASSPTGTGGVNQPQHF.

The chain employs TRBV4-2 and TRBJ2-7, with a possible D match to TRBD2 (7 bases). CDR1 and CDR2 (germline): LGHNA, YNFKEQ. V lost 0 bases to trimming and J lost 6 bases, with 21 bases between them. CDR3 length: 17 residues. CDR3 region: CASSQEVGGLSAREQYF. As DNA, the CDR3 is TGTGCCAGCAGCCAAGAAGTCGGGGGGCTCTCGGCCCGCGAGCAGTACTTC.

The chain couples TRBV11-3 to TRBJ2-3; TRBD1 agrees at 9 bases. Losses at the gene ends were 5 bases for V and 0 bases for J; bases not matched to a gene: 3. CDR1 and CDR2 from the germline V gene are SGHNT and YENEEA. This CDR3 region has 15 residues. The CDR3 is CASSVGTGSTDTQYF. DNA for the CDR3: TGTGCCAGCAGCGTAGGGACAGGGAGCACAGATACGCAGTATTTT. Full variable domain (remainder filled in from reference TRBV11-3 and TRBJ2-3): EAGVVQSPRYKIIEKKQPVAFWCNPISGHNTLYWYLQNLGQGPELLIRYENEEAVDDSQLPKDRFSAERLKGVDSTLKIQPAELGDSAVYLCASSVGTGSTDTQYFGPGTRLTVL.

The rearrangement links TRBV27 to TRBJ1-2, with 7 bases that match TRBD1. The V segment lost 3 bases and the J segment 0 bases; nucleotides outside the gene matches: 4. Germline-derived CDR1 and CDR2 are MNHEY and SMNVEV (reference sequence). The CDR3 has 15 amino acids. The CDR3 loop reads CASSLAGTANYGYTF. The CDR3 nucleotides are TGTGCCAGCAGTTTGGCCGGGACAGCTAACTATGGCTACACCTTC.

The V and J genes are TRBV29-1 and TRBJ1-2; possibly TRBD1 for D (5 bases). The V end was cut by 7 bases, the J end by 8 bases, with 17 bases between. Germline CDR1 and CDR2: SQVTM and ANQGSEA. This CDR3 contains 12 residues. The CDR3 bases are TGCAGCGCCTCGGGCGGGGGTGAGGGCTACACCTTC. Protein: CSASGGGEGYTF.

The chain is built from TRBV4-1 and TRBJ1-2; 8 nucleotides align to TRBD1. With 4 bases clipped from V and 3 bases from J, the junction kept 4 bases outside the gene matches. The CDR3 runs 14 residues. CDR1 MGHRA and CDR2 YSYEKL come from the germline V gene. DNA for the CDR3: TGCGCCAGCAGCCGCCCGGACAGGGACTATGGCTACACCTTC. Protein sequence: CASSRPDRDYGYTF.

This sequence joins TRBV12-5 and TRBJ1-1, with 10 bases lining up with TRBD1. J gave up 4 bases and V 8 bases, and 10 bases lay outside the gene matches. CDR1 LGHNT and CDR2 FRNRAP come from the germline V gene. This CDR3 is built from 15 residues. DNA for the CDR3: TGTGCTAGTAGAGGACAGGGGGTAAGGTTCACTGAAGCTTTCTTT. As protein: CASRGQGVRFTEAFF.

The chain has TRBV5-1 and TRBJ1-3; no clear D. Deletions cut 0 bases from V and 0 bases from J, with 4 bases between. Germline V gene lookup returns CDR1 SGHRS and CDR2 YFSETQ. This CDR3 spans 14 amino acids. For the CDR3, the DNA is TGCGCCAGCAGCTTGGACGGCTCTGGAAACACCATATATTTT. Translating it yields CASSLDGSGNTIYF.

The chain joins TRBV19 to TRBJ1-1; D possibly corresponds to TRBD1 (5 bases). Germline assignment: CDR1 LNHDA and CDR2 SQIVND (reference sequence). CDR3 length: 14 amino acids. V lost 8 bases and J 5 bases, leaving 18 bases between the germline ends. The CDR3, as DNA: TGTGCCAGTCCCTCATGGGGGGGGAAAACTGAAGCTTTCTTT. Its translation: CASPSWGGKTEAFF.